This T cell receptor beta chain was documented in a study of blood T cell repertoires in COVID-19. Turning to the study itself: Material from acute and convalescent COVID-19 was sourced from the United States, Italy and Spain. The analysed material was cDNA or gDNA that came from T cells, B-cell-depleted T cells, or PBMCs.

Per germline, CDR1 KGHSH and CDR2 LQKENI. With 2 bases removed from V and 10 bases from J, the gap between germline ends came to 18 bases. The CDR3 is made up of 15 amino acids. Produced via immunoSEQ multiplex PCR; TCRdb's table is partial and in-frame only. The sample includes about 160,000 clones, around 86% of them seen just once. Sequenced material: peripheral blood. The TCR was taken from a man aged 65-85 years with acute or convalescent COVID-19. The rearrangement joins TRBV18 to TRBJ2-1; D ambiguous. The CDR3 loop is CASSPRALESAEQFF. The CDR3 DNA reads TGTGCCAGCTCACCAAGAGCGCTAGAATCAGCCGAGCAGTTCTTC. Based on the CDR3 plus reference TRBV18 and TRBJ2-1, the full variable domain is NAGVMQNPRHLVRRRGQEARLRCSPMKGHSHVYWYRQLPEEGLKFMVYLQKENIIDESGMPKERFSAEFPKEGPSILRIQQVVRGDSAAYFCASSPRALESAEQFFGPGTRLTVL.